The 27 T cell receptor beta chains below come from one sample, sequenced in a study of identical twins. One entry per CDR3 protein, called by TCRdb with MiXCR from the 5' RACE reads. The sample holds about 720,000 distinct CDR3 sequences, less than 10% seen once. This sample was shared with a second study, whose subject was yellow fever vaccine responses in identical twins.

Sequencing was performed on PBMCs. The receptors were sampled from a woman aged 18-30 years in good health.

This chain connects TRBV2 to TRBJ2-7, with D unresolved. The CDR3 consists of 13 residues. Trimming cost V 5 bases and J 3 bases, with 11 bases left between them. Germline loops: CDR1 SNHLY, CDR2 FYNNEI. Written as DNA, the CDR3 is TGTGCCAGCAGTTGGTCTGGGGACTACGAGCAGTACTTC. Protein sequence: CASSWSGDYEQYF.

This clonotype came up many times. The chain is built from TRBV12-3 or TRBV12-4 and TRBJ1-2; 7 nucleotides align to TRBD1. The CDR3 totals 15 residues. After removal of 6 bases from V and 6 bases from J, the junction contained 13 bases not matched to a gene. The CDR3 DNA reads TGTGCCAGCAGCCCAGGGGGGACCGCGCTTCATGGCTACACCTTC. Amino acid sequence: CASSPGGTALHGYTF.

This clonotype was counted many times. The chain carries TRBV11-2 and TRBJ2-5, with 8 bases fitting TRBD2. Per the germline V gene, CDR1 is SGHAT and CDR2 is FQNNGV. The CDR3 loop spans 16 amino acids. Trimming removed 1 base from V and 5 bases from J; junction bases left unmatched: 9. The CDR3 reads CASSLAGLAHGETQYF. The CDR3 DNA reads TGTGCCAGCAGCTTAGCAGGACTAGCCCATGGGGAGACCCAGTACTTC.

Only a few counts were recorded for this clonotype. This sequence joins TRBV20-1 and TRBJ1-1; a weak D match, TRBD1 (5 bases). There are 12 residues in the CDR3. The germline V and J ends were trimmed by 6 bases and 10 bases, with 18 bases remaining between them. CDR1 and CDR2 from the germline V gene are DFQATT and SNEGSKA (reference sequence). CDR3 DNA sequence: TGCAGTGCCCCAGGGCAGACTCCTGGAGCTTTCTTT. Protein sequence: CSAPGQTPGAFF.

There are many counts of this clonotype. The chain carries TRBV6-2 or TRBV6-3 and TRBJ2-1; TRBD2 agrees at 8 bases. The CDR3 consists of 15 residues. CDR1 is MNHEY, CDR2 SVGEGT, per germline. Trimming at V came to 2 bases and at J to 4 bases, leaving 4 bases not matched to a gene. The CDR3 bases are TGTGCCAGCAGTTACGAAACTAGCGGATACAATGAGCAGTTCTTC. It is translated as CASSYETSGYNEQFF.

This clonotype was seen at least ten times. CDR3 nucleotides: TGTGCCAGCAGCCGCCCCCAAGGGTTAAGGCAGTTCTTC. This sequence encodes CASSRPQGLRQFF. The rearrangement joins TRBV28 to TRBJ2-1; D unresolved. The V end lost 6 bases, the J end lost 12 bases, and 18 bases lay between the germline ends. From germline, CDR1 is MDHEN and CDR2 SYDVKM. This CDR3 region has 13 residues.

The chain couples TRBV30 to TRBJ2-2, with TRBD1 as a possible D gene (6 bases). This CDR3 comprises 15 residues. The germline gives CDR1 GTSNPN, CDR2 SVGIG (reference sequence). V dropped 5 bases and J dropped 4 bases, with 17 bases sitting between them. DNA of the CDR3: TGTGCCTGGTCCTCGTCAGGGGTCTCCACCGGGGAGCTGTTTTTT. It codes for CAWSSSGVSTGELFF.

This chain uses TRBV20-1 with TRBJ2-7; 12 bases align to TRBD2. Germline-derived CDR1 and CDR2 are DFQATT and SNEGSKA (reference sequence). V was clipped by 0 bases and J by 2 bases; unmatched bases: 2. This CDR3 has 15 amino acids. CDR3 sequence: CSARDLAGGPYEQYF. CDR3 DNA: TGCAGTGCTAGAGATCTAGCGGGAGGGCCCTACGAGCAGTACTTC.

This clonotype appeared a few times. The rearrangement joins TRBV12-3 or TRBV12-4 to TRBJ1-1, with no clear D. CDR3 length: 13 residues. V lost 6 bases, J lost 1 base, and 9 bases lay in between. CDR3 coding DNA: TGTGCCAGCAGCTATAGGACGAACACTGAAGCTTTCTTT. Translated, it gives CASSYRTNTEAFF.

This clonotype has at least ten counts. The DNA is omitted, as the CDR3 cannot be located on it reliably, and the CDR3 follows TCRdb's listing. This chain connects TRBV28 to TRBJ2-3; TRBD1 reflects the table's D call only, with no check against the DNA. The CDR3 is 15 amino acids in total, end residues counted. Germline values: CDR1 MDHEN, CDR2 SYDVKM. The CDR3 loop is CASSSSDTGADTQYF.

This clonotype was picked up a small number of times. V is TRBV28 and J is TRBJ2-7; D possibly corresponds to TRBD2 (6 bases). This CDR3 has 16 residues. Germline lookup yields CDR1 MDHEN and CDR2 SYDVKM. Trimming cost V 6 bases and J 0 bases, with 18 bases left between them. CDR3: CASRSQRAPSSYEQYF. CDR3 nucleotide sequence: TGTGCCAGCAGGTCGCAGCGGGCCCCTAGCTCCTACGAGCAGTACTTC.

V gene TRBV7-9 combines with J gene TRBJ2-3, with a possible D match to TRBD2 (6 bases). Germline assignment: CDR1 SEHNR and CDR2 FQNEAQ (reference sequence). The CDR3 has 14 residues. V was shortened by 5 bases and J by 2 bases, with 11 bases between the two germline ends. The CDR3 DNA sequence: TGTGCCAGCAGCCGCGGGGCAGACACAGATACGCAGTATTTT. Protein product: CASSRGADTDTQYF.

The rearrangement joins TRBV7-9 to TRBJ2-7; D remains unclear. The CDR3 totals 12 residues. Trimming took off 5 bases at V and 4 bases at J, with 9 bases between the two ends. Germline-derived CDR1 and CDR2 are SEHNR and FQNEAQ (reference sequence). The CDR3 nucleotides are TGTGCCAGCAGCCATCAGCCGTACGAGCAGTACTTC. Its protein is CASSHQPYEQYF.

Only a few counts were recorded for this clonotype. The chain is built from TRBV5-5 and TRBJ2-7; 12 bases match TRBD2. V shed 3 bases and J 0 bases; nucleotides not matched to a gene: 10. The CDR3 is 18 residues long. The germline V gene encodes CDR1 SGHKS and CDR2 YYEKEE (reference sequence). The CDR3 spells CASSSGLAGRGGSYEQYF. The CDR3 nucleotides are TGTGCCAGCAGCTCCGGACTAGCGGGGAGGGGTGGCTCCTACGAGCAGTACTTC.

In its sample, this clonotype was seen many times. The J gene is TRBJ2-5, the V gene TRBV7-8, with D perhaps being TRBD1 or TRBD2 (6 bases each). There are 16 residues in the CDR3. Trimming pared 1 base from V and 5 bases from J, leaving 17 bases between. Germline values: CDR1 SGHVS, CDR2 FQNEAQ. CDR3 loop: CASSLGGAGLAETQYF. CDR3 coding DNA: TGTGCCAGCAGCTTAGGGGGGGCAGGCTTGGCGGAGACCCAGTACTTC.

This clonotype has only a few counts. V and J are TRBV5-6 and TRBJ1-5; TRBD1 might be the D (5 bases). Germline V gives CDR1 SGHDT, CDR2 YYEEEE. The CDR3 extends over 15 amino acids. Trimming took off 0 bases at V and 2 bases at J, with 9 bases between the two ends. The CDR3 coding sequence is TGTGCCAGCAGCTTGGTTAGGGACGGCAATCAGCCCCAGCATTTT. This encodes CASSLVRDGNQPQHF. The variable domain in full, completed from reference TRBV5-6 and TRBJ1-5, reads DAGVTQSPTHLIKTRGQQVTLRCSPKSGHDTVSWYQQALGQGPQFIFQYYEEEERQRGNFPDRFSGHQFPNYSSELNVNALLLGDSALYLCASSLVRDGNQPQHFGDGTRLSIL.

This sequence joins TRBV27 and TRBJ2-7, with 10 bases lining up with TRBD1. Trimming removed 5 bases from V and 5 bases from J; junction bases left unmatched: 15. The CDR3 has 17 amino acids. The germline V gene encodes CDR1 MNHEY and CDR2 SMNVEV (reference sequence). CDR3: CASSPHTPTGGSHEQYF. In nucleotides, the CDR3 is TGTGCCAGCAGTCCTCACACCCCGACAGGGGGCAGCCACGAGCAGTACTTC.

This clonotype turned up a few times. The rearrangement uses TRBV4-2 and TRBJ2-7; weak D call: TRBD2 (5 bases). Trimming left V 1 base short and J 2 bases short, with 12 bases between. CDR3 length equals 15 residues. The germline CDR1 and CDR2 sequences are LGHNA and YNFKEQ. As DNA, the CDR3 is TGTGCCAGCAGCCAAGGAGGGATCTTTACCTACGAGCAGTACTTC. Its translation is CASSQGGIFTYEQYF.

The genes are TRBV15 and TRBJ1-4, with D possibly matching TRBD1 (5 bases). V was clipped by 0 bases and J by 2 bases, with 13 bases between them. This CDR3 contains 17 residues. The germline gives CDR1 LNHNV, CDR2 YYDKDF (reference sequence). The CDR3 loop is CATSRDVIGATNEKLFF. The CDR3 DNA is TGTGCCACCAGCAGAGATGTAATCGGGGCGACTAATGAAAAACTGTTTTTT.

The chain combines TRBV10-3 with TRBJ2-3; the match to TRBD2 covers 9 bases. The CDR3 loop spans 16 amino acids. Looked up from germline, CDR1 is ENHRY and CDR2 is SYGVKD. With 6 bases clipped from V and 3 bases from J, the junction kept 10 bases outside the gene matches. DNA for the CDR3: TGTGCCATCAGCCCCTCGGGCGGGAGGGCAACAGATACGCAGTATTTT. Encoded protein: CAISPSGGRATDTQYF.

This clonotype was detected only a few times. The rearrangement links TRBV7-3 to TRBJ2-5; D tentatively reads TRBD1 or TRBD2 (5 bases each). This CDR3 spans 14 amino acids. Trimming stripped 5 bases from V and 5 bases from J, with 15 bases between. The germline gives CDR1 SGHTA, CDR2 FQGTGA. The CDR3 here is CASSLRETSETQYF. In DNA form, the CDR3 reads TGTGCCAGCAGCCTCAGGGAGACCTCGGAGACCCAGTACTTC.

V usage is TRBV7-9 and J usage is TRBJ2-1, with a tentative D call TRBD1 (6 bases). The CDR3 runs 14 residues. V was trimmed by 6 bases and J by 9 bases, leaving 18 bases between them. Looked up from germline, CDR1 is SEHNR and CDR2 is FQNEAQ (reference sequence). Written as DNA, the CDR3 is TGTGCCAGCAGAGATATAACAGGGTTGGGTGAGCAGTTCTTC. Translated: CASRDITGLGEQFF.

This clonotype was seen a few times. The chain couples TRBV20-1 to TRBJ2-1; no firm D call. Germline values: CDR1 DFQATT, CDR2 SNEGSKA (reference sequence). Trimming removed 3 bases from V and 3 bases from J, with 6 bases in between. This CDR3 region has 12 residues. CDR3: CSASNDYNEQFF. CDR3 DNA: TGCAGTGCTAGTAACGACTACAATGAGCAGTTCTTC.

This clonotype appeared a few times. The chain combines TRBV7-3 with TRBJ2-3; weak D call: TRBD2 (5 bases). The CDR3 totals 13 residues. CDR1 is SGHTA, CDR2 FQGTGA, per germline. Trimming took off 0 bases at V and 10 bases at J, with 11 bases between the two ends. The CDR3 spells CASSLTGSRAQYF. The CDR3 nucleotides read TGTGCCAGCAGCTTAACGGGGTCGCGGGCGCAGTATTTT.

This clonotype came up a few times. The chain uses TRBV10-2 and TRBJ2-7; the D gene is possibly TRBD1 (6 bases). The ends were cut back, 3 bases at V and 7 bases at J, with 16 bases in the middle. The germline CDR1 and CDR2 sequences are WSHSY and SAAADI. The CDR3 covers 14 residues. The DNA of the CDR3 is TGCGCCAGCAGTGAAGGAGACAGGCTAAGGGAGCAGTACTTC. This encodes CASSEGDRLREQYF.

There are many counts of this clonotype. The genes are TRBV7-8 and TRBJ1-3; D gene uncertain. The CDR3 runs 14 residues. Germline CDR1 reads SGHVS; CDR2 reads FQNEAQ. V lost 5 bases to trimming and J lost 0 bases, with 8 bases between them. The CDR3 nucleotides are TGTGCCAGCAGCGCCCGGTTCTCTGGAAACACCATATATTTT. Residues: CASSARFSGNTIYF.

The V call is TRBV4-1, the J call TRBJ1-2; 8 nucleotides agree with TRBD1. Per germline, CDR1 MGHRA and CDR2 YSYEKL. CDR3 length: 15 amino acids. V shed 3 bases, J shed 2 bases, and the junction held 5 bases outside the gene matches. The CDR3 nucleotides read TGCGCCAGCAGCCAGGGACAGGCGACCAACTATGGCTACACCTTC. Translation: CASSQGQATNYGYTF.